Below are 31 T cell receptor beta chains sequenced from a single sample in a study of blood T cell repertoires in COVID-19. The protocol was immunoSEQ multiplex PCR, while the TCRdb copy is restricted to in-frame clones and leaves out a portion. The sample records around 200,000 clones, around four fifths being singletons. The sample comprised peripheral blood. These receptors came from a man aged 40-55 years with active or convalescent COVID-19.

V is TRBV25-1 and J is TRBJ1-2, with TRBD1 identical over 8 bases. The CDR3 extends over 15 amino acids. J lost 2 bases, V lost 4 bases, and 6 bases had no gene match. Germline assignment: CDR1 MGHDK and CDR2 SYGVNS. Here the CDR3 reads CASSGTGISNYGYTF. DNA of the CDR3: TGTGCCAGCAGTGGGACAGGGATTTCCAACTATGGCTACACCTTC.

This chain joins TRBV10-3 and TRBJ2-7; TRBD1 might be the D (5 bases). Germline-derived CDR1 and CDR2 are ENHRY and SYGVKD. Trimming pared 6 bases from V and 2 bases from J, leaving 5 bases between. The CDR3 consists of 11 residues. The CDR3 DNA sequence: TGTGCCATCAGACAGGCCTACGAGCAGTACTTC. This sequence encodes CAIRQAYEQYF.

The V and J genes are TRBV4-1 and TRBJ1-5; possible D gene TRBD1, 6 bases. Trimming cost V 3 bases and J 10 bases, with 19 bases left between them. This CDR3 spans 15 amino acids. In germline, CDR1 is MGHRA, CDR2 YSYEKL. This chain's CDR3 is CASSQGPTGFIPQHF. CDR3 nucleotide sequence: TGCGCCAGCAGCCAGGGGCCCACAGGGTTTATACCCCAGCATTTT.

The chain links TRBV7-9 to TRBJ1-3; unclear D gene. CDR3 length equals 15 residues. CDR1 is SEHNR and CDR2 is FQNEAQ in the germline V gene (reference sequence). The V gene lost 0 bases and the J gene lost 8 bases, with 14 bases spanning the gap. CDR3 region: CASSLARVLRDTIYF. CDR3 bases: TGTGCCAGCAGCTTAGCGAGAGTGCTGAGGGACACCATATATTTT.

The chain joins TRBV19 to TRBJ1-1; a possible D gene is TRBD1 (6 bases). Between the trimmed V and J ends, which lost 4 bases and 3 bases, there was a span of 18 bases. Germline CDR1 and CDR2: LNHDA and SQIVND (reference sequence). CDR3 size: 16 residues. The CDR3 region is CASSTPAGARDTEAFF. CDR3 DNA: TGTGCCAGTAGTACCCCCGCGGGGGCGCGGGACACTGAAGCTTTCTTT.

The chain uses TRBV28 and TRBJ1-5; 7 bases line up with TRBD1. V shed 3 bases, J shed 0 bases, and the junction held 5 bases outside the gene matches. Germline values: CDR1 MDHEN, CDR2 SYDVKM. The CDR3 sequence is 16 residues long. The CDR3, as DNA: TGTGCCAGCAGTTTGGGACAGTCTTATAGCAATCAGCCCCAGCATTTT. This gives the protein CASSLGQSYSNQPQHF. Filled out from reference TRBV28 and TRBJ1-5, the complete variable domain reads DVKVTQSSRYLVKRTGEKVFLECVQDMDHENMFWYRQDPGLGLRLIYFSYDVKMKEKGDIPEGYSVSREKKERFSLILESASTNQTSMYLCASSLGQSYSNQPQHFGDGTRLSIL.

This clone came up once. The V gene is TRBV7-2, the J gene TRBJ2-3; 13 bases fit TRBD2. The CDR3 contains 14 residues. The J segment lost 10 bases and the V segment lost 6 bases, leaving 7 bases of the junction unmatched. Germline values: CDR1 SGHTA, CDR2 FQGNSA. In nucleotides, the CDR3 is TGTGCCAGCAGACTAGCGGGGGGGCCTGGATCGCAGTATTTT. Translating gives CASRLAGGPGSQYF.

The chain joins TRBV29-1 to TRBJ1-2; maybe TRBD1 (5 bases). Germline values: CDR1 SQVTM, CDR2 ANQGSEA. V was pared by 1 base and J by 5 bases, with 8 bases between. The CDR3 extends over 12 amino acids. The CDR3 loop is CSVEGTPYGYTF. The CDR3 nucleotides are TGCAGCGTTGAAGGGACACCTTATGGCTACACCTTC.

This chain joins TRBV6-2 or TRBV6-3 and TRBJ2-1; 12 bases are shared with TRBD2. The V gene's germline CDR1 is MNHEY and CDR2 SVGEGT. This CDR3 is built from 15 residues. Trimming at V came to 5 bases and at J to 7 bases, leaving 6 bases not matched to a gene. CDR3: CASSLGLAGLNEQFF. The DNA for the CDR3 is TGTGCCAGCAGTCTTGGACTAGCGGGGCTTAATGAGCAGTTCTTC.

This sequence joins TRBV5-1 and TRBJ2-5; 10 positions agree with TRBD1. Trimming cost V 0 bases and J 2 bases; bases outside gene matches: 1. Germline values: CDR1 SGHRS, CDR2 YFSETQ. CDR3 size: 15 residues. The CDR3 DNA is TGCGCCAGCAGCTTGGGGGACAGGGGACAAGAGACCCAGTACTTC. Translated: CASSLGDRGQETQYF.

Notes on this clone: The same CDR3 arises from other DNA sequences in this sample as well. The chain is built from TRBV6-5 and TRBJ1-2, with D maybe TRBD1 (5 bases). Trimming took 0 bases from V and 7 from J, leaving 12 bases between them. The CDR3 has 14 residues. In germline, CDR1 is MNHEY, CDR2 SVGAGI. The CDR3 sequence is CASSYSRQGGGYTF. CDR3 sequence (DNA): TGTGCCAGCAGTTACTCGCGTCAGGGCGGTGGCTACACCTTC.

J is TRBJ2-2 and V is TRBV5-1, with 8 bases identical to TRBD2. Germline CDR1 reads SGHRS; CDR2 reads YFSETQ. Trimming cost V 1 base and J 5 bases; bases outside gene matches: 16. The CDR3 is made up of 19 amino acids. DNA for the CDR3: TGCGCCAGCAGCTTGACCAGCGCCCGTTACCGGGAGGGAACCGGGGAGCTGTTTTTT. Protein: CASSLTSARYREGTGELFF.

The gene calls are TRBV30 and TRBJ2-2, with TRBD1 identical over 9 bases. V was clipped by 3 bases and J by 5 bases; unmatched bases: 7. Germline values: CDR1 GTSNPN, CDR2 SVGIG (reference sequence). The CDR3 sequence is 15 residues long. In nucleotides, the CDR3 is TGTGCCTGGAGCATCGCCGGGACAGGGACCGGGGAGCTGTTTTTT. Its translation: CAWSIAGTGTGELFF.

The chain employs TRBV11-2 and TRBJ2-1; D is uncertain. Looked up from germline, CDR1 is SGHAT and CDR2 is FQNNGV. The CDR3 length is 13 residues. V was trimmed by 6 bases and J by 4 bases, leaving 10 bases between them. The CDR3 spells CASSLKEYNEQFF. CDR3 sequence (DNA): TGTGCCAGCAGTTTAAAAGAGTACAATGAGCAGTTCTTC.

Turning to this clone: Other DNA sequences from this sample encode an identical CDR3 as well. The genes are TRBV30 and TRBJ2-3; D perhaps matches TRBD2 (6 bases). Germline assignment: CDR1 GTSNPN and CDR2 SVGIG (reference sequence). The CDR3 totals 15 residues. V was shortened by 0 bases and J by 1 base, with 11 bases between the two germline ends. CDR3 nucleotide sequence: TGTGCCTGGAGTGTTGGGGGAGGCGGCACAGATACGCAGTATTTT. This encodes CAWSVGGGGTDTQYF.

The CDR3 sequence: CASSLLGGSNQPQHF. Here the CDR3 DNA reads TGTGCCAGTAGTTTGCTTGGGGGGAGCAATCAGCCCCAGCATTTT. J is TRBJ1-5 and V is TRBV19; D perhaps matches TRBD1 (5 bases). The CDR3 spans 15 residues. Germline CDR1 reads LNHDA; CDR2 reads SQIVND (reference sequence). The V gene lost 5 bases and the J gene lost 1 base, with 12 bases spanning the gap.

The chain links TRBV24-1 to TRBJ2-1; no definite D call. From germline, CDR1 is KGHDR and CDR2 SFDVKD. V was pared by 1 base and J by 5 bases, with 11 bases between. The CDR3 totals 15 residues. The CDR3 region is CATSDFRSTNNEQFF. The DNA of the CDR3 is TGTGCCACCAGTGATTTTCGGTCCACCAACAATGAGCAGTTCTTC.

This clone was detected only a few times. The CDR3 loop reads CASSPTLGSMWGKNIQYF. The CDR3 DNA reads as TGTGCCAGCAGCCCAACCCTCGGGAGCATGTGGGGCAAAAACATTCAGTACTTC. The chain couples TRBV11-2 to TRBJ2-4; D perhaps matches TRBD2 (6 bases). Trimming pared 5 bases from V and 3 bases from J, leaving 23 bases between. The CDR3 is 18 amino acids. In germline, CDR1 is SGHAT, CDR2 FQNNGV.

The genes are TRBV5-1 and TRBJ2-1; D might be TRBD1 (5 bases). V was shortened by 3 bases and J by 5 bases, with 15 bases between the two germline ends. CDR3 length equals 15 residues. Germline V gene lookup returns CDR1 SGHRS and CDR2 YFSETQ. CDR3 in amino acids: CASSWEKGVHNEQFF. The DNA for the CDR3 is TGCGCCAGCAGCTGGGAAAAAGGGGTACACAATGAGCAGTTCTTC.

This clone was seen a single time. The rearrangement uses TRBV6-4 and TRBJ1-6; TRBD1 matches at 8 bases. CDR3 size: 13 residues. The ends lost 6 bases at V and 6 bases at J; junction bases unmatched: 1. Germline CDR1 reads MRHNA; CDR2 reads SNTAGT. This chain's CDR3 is CASSQGANSPLHF. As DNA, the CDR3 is TGTGCCAGCAGCCAGGGGGCTAATTCACCCCTCCACTTT.

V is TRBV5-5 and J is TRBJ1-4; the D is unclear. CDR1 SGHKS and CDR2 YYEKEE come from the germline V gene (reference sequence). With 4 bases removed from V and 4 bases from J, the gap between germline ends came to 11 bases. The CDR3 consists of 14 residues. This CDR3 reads CASSQTGINEKLFF. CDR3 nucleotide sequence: TGTGCCAGCAGCCAGACGGGGATTAATGAAAAACTGTTTTTT.

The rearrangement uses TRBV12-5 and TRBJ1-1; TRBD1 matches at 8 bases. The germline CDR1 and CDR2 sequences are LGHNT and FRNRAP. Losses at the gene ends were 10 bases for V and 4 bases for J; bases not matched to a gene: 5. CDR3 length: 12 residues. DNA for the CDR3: TGTGCTACCAGACAGGGGATCACTGAAGCTTTCTTT. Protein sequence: CATRQGITEAFF.

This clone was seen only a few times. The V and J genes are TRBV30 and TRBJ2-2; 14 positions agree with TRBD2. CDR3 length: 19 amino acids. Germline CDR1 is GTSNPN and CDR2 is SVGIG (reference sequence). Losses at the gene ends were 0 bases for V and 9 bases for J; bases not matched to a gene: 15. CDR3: CAWSVYFGTSGSNSWELFF. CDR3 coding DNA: TGTGCCTGGAGTGTTTATTTCGGGACTAGCGGGAGTAATTCCTGGGAGCTGTTTTTT.

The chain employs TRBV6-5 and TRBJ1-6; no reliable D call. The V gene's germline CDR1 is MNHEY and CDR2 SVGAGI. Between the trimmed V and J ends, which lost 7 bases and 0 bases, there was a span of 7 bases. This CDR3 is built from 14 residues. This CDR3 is CASKMSSYNSPLHF. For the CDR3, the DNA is TGTGCCAGCAAGATGAGCTCCTATAATTCACCCCTCCACTTT.

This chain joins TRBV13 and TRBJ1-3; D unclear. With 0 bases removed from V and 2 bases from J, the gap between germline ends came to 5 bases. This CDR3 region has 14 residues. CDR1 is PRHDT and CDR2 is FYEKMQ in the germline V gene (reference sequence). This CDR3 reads CASSLGEAGNTIYF. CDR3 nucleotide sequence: TGTGCCAGCAGCTTAGGTGAGGCTGGAAACACCATATATTTT.

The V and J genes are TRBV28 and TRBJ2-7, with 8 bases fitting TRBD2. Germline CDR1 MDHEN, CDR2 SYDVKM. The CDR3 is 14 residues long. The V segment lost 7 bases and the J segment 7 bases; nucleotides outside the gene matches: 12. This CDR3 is CASTSGSSLGEQYF. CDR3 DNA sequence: TGTGCCAGCACCAGCGGGAGCTCACTGGGGGAGCAGTACTTC.

The CDR3 loop reads CASSYAGGGGQPQHF. CDR3 DNA sequence: TGTGCCAGCAGCTACGCCGGGGGGGGCGGCCAGCCCCAGCATTTT. The rearrangement links TRBV5-8 to TRBJ1-5; D might be TRBD1 (6 bases). V gave up 3 bases and J gave up 7 bases, with 17 bases separating them. The CDR3 contains 15 residues. Germline V gives CDR1 SGHTS, CDR2 YDEGEE.

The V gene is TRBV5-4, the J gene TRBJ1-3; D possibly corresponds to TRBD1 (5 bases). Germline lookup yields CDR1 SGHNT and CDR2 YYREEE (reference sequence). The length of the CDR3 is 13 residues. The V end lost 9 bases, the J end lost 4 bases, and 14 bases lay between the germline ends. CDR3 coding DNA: TGTGCCACCCAGGGTGTTCCCGGAAACACCATATATTTT. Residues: CATQGVPGNTIYF.

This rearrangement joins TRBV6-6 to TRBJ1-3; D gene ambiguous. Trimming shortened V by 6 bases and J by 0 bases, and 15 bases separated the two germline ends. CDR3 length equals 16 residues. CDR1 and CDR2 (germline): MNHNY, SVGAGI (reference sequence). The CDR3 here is CASREEVVSSGNTIYF. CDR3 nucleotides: TGTGCCAGCAGGGAGGAGGTGGTGAGCTCTGGAAACACCATATATTTT.

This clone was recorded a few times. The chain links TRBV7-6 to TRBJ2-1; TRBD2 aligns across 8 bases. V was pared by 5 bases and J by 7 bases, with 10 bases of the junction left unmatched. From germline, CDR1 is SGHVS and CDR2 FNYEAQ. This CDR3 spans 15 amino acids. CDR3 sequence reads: CASSPLSGGPNEQFF. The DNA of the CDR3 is TGTGCCAGCAGCCCCCTTTCGGGAGGGCCTAATGAGCAGTTCTTC.

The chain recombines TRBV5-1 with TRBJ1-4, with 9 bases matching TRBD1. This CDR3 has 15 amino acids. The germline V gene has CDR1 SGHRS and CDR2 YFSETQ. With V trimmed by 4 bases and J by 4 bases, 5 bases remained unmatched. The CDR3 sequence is CASSAGDRDNEKLFF. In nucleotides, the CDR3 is TGCGCCAGCAGCGCAGGGGACAGGGATAATGAAAAACTGTTTTTT.